These 2 T cell receptor beta chains were all obtained from the same sample, sequenced in a study of identical twins. TCRdb reprocessed the 5' RACE reads with MiXCR, giving one entry per CDR3 protein. Seen here are under 300,000 distinct CDR3 sequences, approximately 11% observed once, and the top ten hold about 4%. Separately, the same data were catalogued under a study of yellow fever vaccine responses in identical twins.

Specimen: memory (CD45RO+) T cells sorted from blood. Receptors were obtained from a woman aged 18-29 years in good health.

This clonotype was seen only a few times. The chain combines TRBV19 with TRBJ2-1, with 13 bases identical to TRBD2. The CDR3 runs 18 residues. From germline, CDR1 is LNHDA and CDR2 SQIVND (reference sequence). V lost 5 bases and J lost 2; bases outside the gene matches: 9. The CDR3 sequence is CASSLRTGTSGTYNEQFF. DNA for the CDR3: TGTGCCAGTAGTTTACGGACCGGGACTAGCGGGACCTACAATGAGCAGTTCTTC.

This clonotype has only a few counts. The chain recombines TRBV10-3 with TRBJ1-6; D possibly corresponds to TRBD1 (6 bases). The germline CDR1 and CDR2 sequences are ENHRY and SYGVKD. Deletions cut 10 bases from V and 0 bases from J, with 10 bases between. The CDR3 spans 14 residues. The CDR3 region has the DNA TGTGCCAGCCGACAGGACTCCTATAATTCACCCCTCCACTTT. It translates to CASRQDSYNSPLHF.